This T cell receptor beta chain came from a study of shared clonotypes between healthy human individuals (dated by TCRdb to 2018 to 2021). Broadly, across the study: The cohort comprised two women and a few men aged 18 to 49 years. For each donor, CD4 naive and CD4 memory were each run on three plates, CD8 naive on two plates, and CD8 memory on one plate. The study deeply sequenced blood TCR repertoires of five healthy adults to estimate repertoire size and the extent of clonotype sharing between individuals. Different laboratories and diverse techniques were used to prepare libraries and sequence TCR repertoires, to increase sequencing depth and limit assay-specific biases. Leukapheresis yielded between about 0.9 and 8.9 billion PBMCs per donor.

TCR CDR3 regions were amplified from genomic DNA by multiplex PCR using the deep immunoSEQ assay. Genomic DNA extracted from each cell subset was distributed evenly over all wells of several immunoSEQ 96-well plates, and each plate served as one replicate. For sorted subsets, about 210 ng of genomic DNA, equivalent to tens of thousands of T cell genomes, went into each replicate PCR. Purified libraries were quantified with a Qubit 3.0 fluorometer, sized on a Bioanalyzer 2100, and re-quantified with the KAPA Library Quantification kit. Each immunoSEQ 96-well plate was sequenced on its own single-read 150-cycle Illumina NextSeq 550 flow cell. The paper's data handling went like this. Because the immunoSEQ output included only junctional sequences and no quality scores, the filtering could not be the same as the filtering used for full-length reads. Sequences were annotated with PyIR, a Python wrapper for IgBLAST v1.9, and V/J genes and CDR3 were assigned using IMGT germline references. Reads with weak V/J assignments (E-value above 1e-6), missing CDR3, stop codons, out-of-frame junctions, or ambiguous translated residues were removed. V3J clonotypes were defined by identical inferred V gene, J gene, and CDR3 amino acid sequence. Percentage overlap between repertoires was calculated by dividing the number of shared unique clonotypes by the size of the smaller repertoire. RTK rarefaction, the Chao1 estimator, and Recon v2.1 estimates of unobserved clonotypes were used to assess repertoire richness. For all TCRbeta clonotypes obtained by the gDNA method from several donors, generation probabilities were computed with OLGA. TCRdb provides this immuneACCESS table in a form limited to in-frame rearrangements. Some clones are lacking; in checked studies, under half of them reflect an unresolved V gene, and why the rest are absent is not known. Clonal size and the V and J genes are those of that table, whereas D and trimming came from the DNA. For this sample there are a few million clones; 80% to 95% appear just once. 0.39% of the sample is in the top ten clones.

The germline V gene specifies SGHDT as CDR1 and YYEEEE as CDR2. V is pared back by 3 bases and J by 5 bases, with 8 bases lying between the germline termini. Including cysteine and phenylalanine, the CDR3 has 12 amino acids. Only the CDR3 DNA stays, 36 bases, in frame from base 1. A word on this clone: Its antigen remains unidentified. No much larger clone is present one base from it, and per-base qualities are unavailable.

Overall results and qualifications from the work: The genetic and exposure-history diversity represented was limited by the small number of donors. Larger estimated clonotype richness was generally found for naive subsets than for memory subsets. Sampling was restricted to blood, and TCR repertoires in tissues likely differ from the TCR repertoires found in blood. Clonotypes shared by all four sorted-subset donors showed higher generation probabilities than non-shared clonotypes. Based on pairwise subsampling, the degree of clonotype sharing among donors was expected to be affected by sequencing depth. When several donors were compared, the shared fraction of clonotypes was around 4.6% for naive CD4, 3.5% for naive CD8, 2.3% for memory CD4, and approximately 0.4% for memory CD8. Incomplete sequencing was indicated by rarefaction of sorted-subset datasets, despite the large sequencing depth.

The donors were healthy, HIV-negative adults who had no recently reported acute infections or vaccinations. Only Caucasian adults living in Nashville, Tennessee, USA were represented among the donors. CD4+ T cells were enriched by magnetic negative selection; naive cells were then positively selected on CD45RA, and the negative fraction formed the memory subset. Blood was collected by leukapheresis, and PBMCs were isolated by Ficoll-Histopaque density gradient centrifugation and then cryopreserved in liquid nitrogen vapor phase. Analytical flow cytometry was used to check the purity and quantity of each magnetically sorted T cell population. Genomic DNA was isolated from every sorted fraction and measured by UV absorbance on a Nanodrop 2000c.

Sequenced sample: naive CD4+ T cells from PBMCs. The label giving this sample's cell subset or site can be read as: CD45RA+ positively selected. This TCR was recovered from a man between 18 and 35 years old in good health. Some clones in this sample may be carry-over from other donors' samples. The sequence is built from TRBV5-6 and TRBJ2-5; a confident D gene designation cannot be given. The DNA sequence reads TGTGCCAGCAGCTCCACCGGCGAGACCCAGTACTTC. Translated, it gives CASSSTGETQYF.